A selection of T cell receptor beta chains follows, all from one sample in a study of T-cell reconstitution after alpha-beta-depleted transplantation in children. TCRdb reprocessed the PCR reads via MiXCR and lists one record per CDR3 protein. The sample lists about 540,000 distinct CDR3 sequences, around 17% occurring once. This material consisted of PBMCs from the stem cell graft donor, taken from the stem cell graft. All receptors derive from a human donor who donated a stem cell graft to a child with acute lymphoblastic leukemia. The CDR3 runs from the conserved cysteine through the conserved F or W. The D gene is left open where the match is weak. Size is omitted from some rows. Given values are once, few, many or a class for expanded clones.

>TRBJ2-2|TRBV6-4|few|NA
TGTGCCAGCTCCCCGGACGATCACACCGGGGAGCTGTTTTTT
CASSPDDHTGELFF
>TRBJ2-3|TRBV5-5|NA|NA
TGTGCCAGCAGCTTGTTGGACATTCACACAGATACGCAGTATTTT
CASSLLDIHTDTQYF
>TRBJ2-7|TRBV30|NA|NA
TGTGCCTGGAGTGAATTAGGGACTCCGCAACACTTC
CAWSELGTPQHF
>TRBJ2-3|TRBV3-1|NA|NA
TGTGCCAGCAGCCAAGTGTCAGATACGCAGTATTTT
CASSQVSDTQYF
>TRBJ1-5|TRBV7-3|many|NA
TGTGCCAGCAGCCCCTCTGGTATGGATCAGCCCCAGCATTTT
CASSPSGMDQPQHF
>TRBJ1-5|TRBV20-1|NA|NA
TGCAGTGCTAGTCAAGGGTACTATCAGCCCCAGCATTTC
CSASQGYYQPQHF
>TRBJ2-5|TRBV2|NA|TRBD1
TGTGCCAGCGGTGGGACAGCTGAAGAGACCCAGTACTTC
CASGGTAEETQYF
>TRBJ2-3|TRBV5-1|few|TRBD2
TGCGCCAGCAGCACCGGACTAGCGGGAGAGCGGACAGATACGCAGTATTTT
CASSTGLAGERTDTQYF
>TRBJ2-5|TRBV24-1|NA|TRBD2
TGTGCCACCAGTGAATCGGCTAGCGGTCCCTCGACCCAGTACTTC
CATSESASGPSTQYF
>TRBJ2-1|TRBV20-1|NA|TRBD2
TGCAGTGCTAGAGATAGCCTAGCGGGAGTTAATGAGCAGTTCTTC
CSARDSLAGVNEQFF
>TRBJ2-7|TRBV5-1|NA|NA
TGCGCCAGCAGCCACGACAGTCCCTCCTACGAGCAGTACTTC
CASSHDSPSYEQYF
>TRBJ2-5|TRBV4-1|NA|NA
TGCGCCAGCAGCCAAGGACCGGGAGCGTCCCAAGAGACCCAGTACTTC
CASSQGPGASQETQYF
>TRBJ2-3|TRBV18|few|NA
TGTGCCAGCTCACCATCCTCAGCGGCTAGCACAGATACGCAGTATTTT
CASSPSSAASTDTQYF
>TRBJ1-1|TRBV5-1|NA|NA
TGCGCCAGCAGCTTGGCGCGGTTCGGGGGACGGAACACTGAAGCTTTCTTT
CASSLARFGGRNTEAFF
>TRBJ2-1|TRBV5-1|NA|NA
TGCGCCAGCAGATATACAGATTACAATGAGCAGTTCTTC
CASRYTDYNEQFF
>TRBJ2-1|TRBV24-1|NA|TRBD2
TGTGCCACCAGTGATCCAGCCGGGACTAGCGGTGTCGATGAGCAGTTCTTC
CATSDPAGTSGVDEQFF
>TRBJ1-5|TRBV4-2|NA|NA
TGTGCCAGCAGCCAAGATCTTTCACAGATCAATCAGCCCCAGCATTTT
CASSQDLSQINQPQHF
>TRBJ1-1|TRBV24-1|few|TRBD1
TGTGCCACCAGAGGACAGGGGACCCGCAACACTGAAGCTTTCTTT
CATRGQGTRNTEAFF
>TRBJ2-1|TRBV21-1|NA|NA
TGTGCCAGCAGTCAAAAACCAGGGGGCTGGCTGGTGTTTCGGTTCTTC
CASSQKPGGWLVFRFF
>TRBJ1-5|TRBV28|NA|NA
TGTGCCAGCAGTTTGATGGGGACCCCCAGACAGCCCCAGCATTTT
CASSLMGTPRQPQHF
>TRBJ2-7|TRBV29-1|NA|NA
TGCAGCGTTGAACAAGGGACGGGAGCCTACGAGCAGTACTTC
CSVEQGTGAYEQYF
>TRBJ2-7|TRBV27|NA|NA
TGTGCCAGCAGTTTCCAGGGTTCCACCTCCTACGAGCAGTACTTC
CASSFQGSTSYEQYF
>TRBJ2-3|TRBV12-3/TRBV12-4|NA|TRBD2
TGTGCCAGCAGCCCCGGACTAGCGGGTACAACAGATACGCAGTATTTT
CASSPGLAGTTDTQYF
>TRBJ2-1|TRBV12-5|NA|TRBD2
TGTGCTAGTGGCCAGACTAGCTTCGGGAATGAGCAGTTCTTC
CASGQTSFGNEQFF
>TRBJ2-1|TRBV6-5|NA|NA
TGTGCCAGCAGCCGGCACGGAGGGGACTACAATGAGCAGTTCTTC
CASSRHGGDYNEQFF
>TRBJ2-7|TRBV4-1|NA|NA
TGCGCCAGCAGCCAAGATCAACTAGAATACGAGCAGTACTTC
CASSQDQLEYEQYF
>TRBJ1-5|TRBV27|NA|NA
TGTGCCAGCAGAAGTCAGGGTGGACAGCCCCAGCATTTT
CASRSQGGQPQHF
>TRBJ2-7|TRBV7-9|NA|NA
TGTGCCAGCAGCCCCCGGCCTGCCGAGCAGTACTTC
CASSPRPAEQYF
>TRBJ2-1|TRBV12-3/TRBV12-4|NA|TRBD1
TGTGCCAGCAGGAGGACAGGGGGGTCCTACAATGAGCAGTTCTTC
CASRRTGGSYNEQFF
>TRBJ2-3|TRBV4-2|NA|NA
TGTGCCAGCAGCCAAGATTGGAGTAGCGTGGCAGATACGCAGTATTTT
CASSQDWSSVADTQYF
>TRBJ2-5|TRBV2|few|NA
TGTGCCAGCAGCGGCCCGTTACTACGGTATAGACCCAGGGCTGGCCAAGAGACCCAGTACTTC
CASSGPLLRYRPRAGQETQYF
>TRBJ2-7|TRBV15|NA|NA
TGTGCCACCAGCAGAGATAACGGGGGAGAAACCTACGAGCAGTACTTC
CATSRDNGGETYEQYF
>TRBJ1-1|TRBV18|NA|NA
TGTGCCAGCTCACCATGGGAGCTGGATGGGGACACTGAAGCTTTCTTT
CASSPWELDGDTEAFF
>TRBJ1-6|TRBV27|NA|NA
TGTGCCAGCAGCCATAGGGCCGGGCCTTCACCCCTCCACTTT
CASSHRAGPSPLHF
>TRBJ1-2|TRBV27|NA|NA
TGTGCCAGCAGCCTTTACGCGGGCTACACCTTC
CASSLYAGYTF